The rows below give T cell receptor beta chains drawn from one sample of a study of blood T cells in healthy people across ages. MiXCR was run by TCRdb on the 5' RACE reads, yielding one entry per CDR3 protein. The sample has hundreds of thousands of distinct CDR3 sequences, around 21% seen once. The sample consisted of blood. The receptors here all came from a man between 65 and 80 years old in good health. CDR3s include the opening cysteine and the closing phenylalanine or tryptophan. D genes are given only for firm matches. The size field is filled for only some rows; it gives once, few, many or a size class.

DNA,CDR3,size,V,D,J
TGTGCCAGCAGCCCAAGGACTAGCGGGAGCATCGGGCAGTTCTTC,CASSPRTSGSIGQFF,NA,TRBV3-1,TRBD2,TRBJ2-1
TGTGCCAGCAGCTTACCGGGTGGCGAGGCTGGCTACACCTTC,CASSLPGGEAGYTF,few,TRBV7-9,NA,TRBJ1-2
TGCAGCGGCAGGACTAGCGGCCCCACAGATACGCAGTATTTT,CSGRTSGPTDTQYF,many,TRBV29-1,TRBD2,TRBJ2-3
TGCGCCAGCAGCCAGGACACTTTCTCTGGAAACACCATATATTTT,CASSQDTFSGNTIYF,NA,TRBV5-1,NA,TRBJ1-3
TGTGCCAGCAGTTTCGGGAGAGACTACGAGCAGTACTTC,CASSFGRDYEQYF,many,TRBV7-9,NA,TRBJ2-7
TGTGCCAGCAGCCAAGATCTAAATGAGCAGTTCTTC,CASSQDLNEQFF,many,TRBV3-1,NA,TRBJ2-1
TGTGCCAGCTCACCAGCAGGGGGCCTCACCGGGGAGCTGTTTTTT,CASSPAGGLTGELFF,few,TRBV18,TRBD1,TRBJ2-2
TGCAGCGTAGTGGGGACAGTTCAAGAGACCCAGTACTTC,CSVVGTVQETQYF,NA,TRBV29-1,TRBD1,TRBJ2-5
TGCGCCAGCAGGTTAATGGAAACCTCCAATGAGCAGTTCTTC,CASRLMETSNEQFF,NA,TRBV5-1,NA,TRBJ2-1
TGTGCCAGCAGTGAATTGGACTCCGACTCACCCTACGAGCAGTACTTC,CASSELDSDSPYEQYF,NA,TRBV2,NA,TRBJ2-7
TGCAGTGCTAGCCAGGGAGGGGGACGCAACCCTTACGAGCAGTACTTC,CSASQGGGRNPYEQYF,NA,TRBV20-1,NA,TRBJ2-7
TGTGCCAGCAGCAAAGGGGCGGCAACTAATGAAAAACTGTTTTTT,CASSKGAATNEKLFF,NA,TRBV9,NA,TRBJ1-4
TGTGCCAGCAATATCGACAGGGGGGGGTTCGAGCAGTACTTC,CASNIDRGGFEQYF,few,TRBV6-6,TRBD1,TRBJ2-7
TGTGCCAGCAGCCAAGTATCGAAGTGGCAGGGCAAGACCCAATCCTTC,CASSQVSKWQGKTQSF,NA,TRBV4-2,NA,TRBJ2-5
TGTGCCAGCAGCTTAGGGACTCTTAAAGACAATGAGCAGTTCTTC,CASSLGTLKDNEQFF,NA,TRBV7-9,NA,TRBJ2-1
TGTGCCAGCTCGGTGCTACTCAACCGAGAGACCCAGTACTTC,CASSVLLNRETQYF,NA,TRBV13,NA,TRBJ2-5
TGTGCCAGCAGCGACAGGGGTTATGAAAAACTGTTTTTT,CASSDRGYEKLFF,NA,TRBV7-2,TRBD1,TRBJ1-4
TGTGCCAGCAGCCGACCTGGGACACTAGCTTTCTTT,CASSRPGTLAFF,NA,TRBV3-1,NA,TRBJ1-1
TGTGCCAGCAGCGGACCCGGGGTCAATGAGCAGTTCTTC,CASSGPGVNEQFF,few,TRBV9,NA,TRBJ2-1
TGTGCCAGCAGCTTAGGGACCCTGAACTATGGCTACACCTTC,CASSLGTLNYGYTF,few,TRBV7-2,NA,TRBJ1-2
TGCAGTGCTAGAGATCCCAACTCCTTGAATCAGCCCCAGCATTTT,CSARDPNSLNQPQHF,NA,TRBV20-1,NA,TRBJ1-5
TGTGCCAGCAGCGTAGGGCAGTCTTCCTACGAGCAGTACTTC,CASSVGQSSYEQYF,many,TRBV9,NA,TRBJ2-7
TGTGCCAGCAGTCCGTATGTGAGGGGCTCGGAAAAACTGTTTTTT,CASSPYVRGSEKLFF,many,TRBV12-3/TRBV12-4,NA,TRBJ1-4
TGTGCCAGCAGCTCCCCATCACTAGGTGGGAAAGAGACCCAGTACTTC,CASSSPSLGGKETQYF,NA,TRBV7-9,NA,TRBJ2-5
TGTGCCAGCACCCTGGGACCGGTGAACACTGAAGCTTTCTTT,CASTLGPVNTEAFF,NA,TRBV12-3/TRBV12-4,NA,TRBJ1-1
TGTGCCTGGGCCGGGAACTTGAACACTGAAGCTTTCTTT,CAWAGNLNTEAFF,NA,TRBV30,NA,TRBJ1-1
TGCAGTGCCCCCGGACTAGCGGATATAAACATTCAGTACTTC,CSAPGLADINIQYF,once,TRBV20-1,TRBD2,TRBJ2-4
TGCGCCAGCTACAAACTAGCGGGAGCTGCAGATACGCAGTATTTT,CASYKLAGAADTQYF,few,TRBV5-1,TRBD2,TRBJ2-3
TGTGCCAGCAGATCCAGGGCCCCATACGAGCAGTACTTC,CASRSRAPYEQYF,few,TRBV28,NA,TRBJ2-7
TGCGCCAGCAGCCTGGAGCGGGAGCGCGATACGCAGTATTTT,CASSLERERDTQYF,NA,TRBV5-1,TRBD2,TRBJ2-3
TGCGCCAGCAGCCAAGATCTGGAACGGTCCGGTGCTAACTATGGCTACACCTTC,CASSQDLERSGANYGYTF,few,TRBV4-1,NA,TRBJ1-2
TGTGCCAGCAGCAGTCGCCCTGGGGGACAAGAGACCCAGTACTTC,CASSSRPGGQETQYF,few,TRBV5-6,NA,TRBJ2-5
TGCAGTGCCATTAGCCCATTAGGACAGGGTCTCGACGAGCAGTACTTC,CSAISPLGQGLDEQYF,few,TRBV20-1,TRBD1,TRBJ2-7
TGTGCCAGCAGCTCTCTAGCGGAGACCTACGAGCAGTACTTC,CASSSLAETYEQYF,NA,TRBV13,TRBD2,TRBJ2-7
TGTGCCAGCAGTCGGGGACAGGACACAGATACGCAGTATTTT,CASSRGQDTDTQYF,few,TRBV9,TRBD1,TRBJ2-3
TGTGCCAGCAGCCGCCGACAGGGGGCTAGCGGGCCGAACACCGGGGAGCTGTTTTTT,CASSRRQGASGPNTGELFF,few,TRBV7-2,TRBD1,TRBJ2-2
TGTGCCAGCAGTTACCTGGCACAGGGCAAAAATGATGAAGCTTTCTTT,CASSYLAQGKNDEAFF,NA,TRBV6-5,NA,TRBJ1-1
TGCGCCAGCAGCTTCGAAGGGACAGAGTACAATGAGCAGTTCTTC,CASSFEGTEYNEQFF,once,TRBV5-1,TRBD1,TRBJ2-1
TGTGCCAGCAGTATCCCATCCACGGGACAATCGAGCTACACCTTC,CASSIPSTGQSSYTF,few,TRBV28,NA,TRBJ1-2
TGCGCCAGCAGCCAAGGCGGAGGGGTCTCTGGGGCCAACGTCCTGACTTTC,CASSQGGGVSGANVLTF,NA,TRBV4-1,NA,TRBJ2-6
TGTGCCAGGAGCAGGAGGACTAGCGGTAAAGAGACCCAGTACTTC,CARSRRTSGKETQYF,few,TRBV6-9,TRBD2,TRBJ2-5
TGTGCCAGTAGTCGCAGGGGGATCAAAAACATTCAGTACTTC,CASSRRGIKNIQYF,few,TRBV19,TRBD1,TRBJ2-4
TGTGCCAGCTCACCTACCGGGACAGGGCAAGAGACCCAGTACTTC,CASSPTGTGQETQYF,few,TRBV18,TRBD1,TRBJ2-5
TGCGCCAGCAGCTTGGAATCCCTAGCCGAAAAGACCCAGTACTTC,CASSLESLAEKTQYF,NA,TRBV5-1,NA,TRBJ2-5
TGCGCCAGCAGCTACAGCGCCGTGGGCGGGACAAGCTCCTACAATGAGCAGTTCTTC,CASSYSAVGGTSSYNEQFF,NA,TRBV4-3,NA,TRBJ2-1
TGTGCCAGCAGCCAAGATAGAGGAGGGAGGATGACCCAGTACTTC,CASSQDRGGRMTQYF,NA,TRBV3-1,NA,TRBJ2-5
TGTGCCAGCAGTCCGGACCCACAGCGGGGAACCTACGAGCAGTACTTC,CASSPDPQRGTYEQYF,NA,TRBV11-1,TRBD2,TRBJ2-7